The next 28 T cell receptor beta chains were all read from a single sample in a study of blood T cell repertoires in COVID-19. The protocol was immunoSEQ multiplex PCR, while the TCRdb copy is restricted to in-frame clones and leaves out a portion. The sample holds 85,000 or so clones, 75% to 90% seen once. The sequencing sample was made of peripheral blood. Receptors originate from a man aged 45-65 years with active or convalescent COVID-19.

V usage is TRBV4-1 and J usage is TRBJ1-3, with 7 bases fitting TRBD1. The CDR3 covers 18 residues. Losses at the gene ends were 0 bases for V and 0 bases for J; bases not matched to a gene: 8. Germline CDR1 MGHRA, CDR2 YSYEKL. CDR3 DNA: TGCGCCAGCAGCCAAGATATGGTACAGGGGACCTCTGGAAACACCATATATTTT. Protein: CASSQDMVQGTSGNTIYF.

This chain joins TRBV5-1 and TRBJ1-1, with 8 positions matching TRBD1. CDR3 length equals 14 residues. The germline gives CDR1 SGHRS, CDR2 YFSETQ. V lost 4 bases, J lost 1 base, and 3 bases stayed unmatched. Here the CDR3 DNA reads TGCGCCAGCAGCCGGACAGGGAAGAACACTGAAGCTTTCTTT. Translating gives CASSRTGKNTEAFF.

This clone is classed as medium-sized. The chain carries TRBV7-8 and TRBJ1-5, with a possible D match to TRBD1 (6 bases). Germline CDR1 reads SGHVS; CDR2 reads FQNEAQ. The germline V and J ends were trimmed by 1 base and 0 bases, with 13 bases remaining between them. This CDR3 comprises 17 residues. As DNA, the CDR3 is TGTGCCAGCAGCTTAGAATATAGGACAGATAGCAATCAGCCCCAGCATTTT. The encoded protein is CASSLEYRTDSNQPQHF.

This chain connects TRBV24-1 to TRBJ1-5, with D unresolved. The germline CDR1 and CDR2 sequences are KGHDR and SFDVKD. Trimming pared 1 base from V and 4 bases from J, leaving 7 bases between. The length of the CDR3 is 14 residues. CDR3 residues: CATSDFGENQPQHF. As DNA, the CDR3 is TGTGCCACCAGTGATTTTGGGGAGAATCAGCCCCAGCATTTT.

This clone was detected a few times. This sequence joins TRBV19 and TRBJ1-3, with TRBD1 as a possible D gene (6 bases). Germline CDR1 is LNHDA and CDR2 is SQIVND (reference sequence). The CDR3 length is 17 residues. V lost 4 bases and J 0 bases, leaving 16 bases between the germline ends. CDR3 DNA sequence: TGTGCCAGTAGTAAACGCTCCGGGACAAACTCTGGAAACACCATATATTTT. Translation: CASSKRSGTNSGNTIYF.

The chain has TRBV29-1 and TRBJ1-5; 7 bases match TRBD1. V was pared by 6 bases and J by 3 bases, with 5 bases of the junction left unmatched. The length of the CDR3 is 13 residues. Germline CDR1 is SQVTM and CDR2 is ANQGSEA. The CDR3 sequence: CSVGDSYNQPQHF. Here the CDR3 DNA reads TGCAGCGTAGGGGACAGCTACAATCAGCCCCAGCATTTT.

The chain couples TRBV7-8 to TRBJ2-2, with D possibly being TRBD1 (5 bases). This CDR3 spans 17 amino acids. The V end lost 5 bases, the J end lost 1 base, and 17 bases lay between the germline ends. Germline V gives CDR1 SGHVS, CDR2 FQNEAQ. CDR3 sequence reads: CASSAKGPLENTGELFF. The DNA of the CDR3 is TGTGCCAGCAGCGCCAAGGGGCCCCTGGAGAACACCGGGGAGCTGTTTTTT.

J is TRBJ2-7 and V is TRBV7-2; 11 bases agree with TRBD1. CDR1 and CDR2 (germline): SGHTA, FQGNSA. V dropped 4 bases and J dropped 4; count of bases not matched to a gene: 6. This CDR3 comprises 15 residues. The CDR3 spells CASSYRTGGTYEQYF. The CDR3 bases are TGTGCCAGCAGCTATCGGACAGGGGGCACTTACGAGCAGTACTTC.

The chain recombines TRBV10-3 with TRBJ1-2; 7 nucleotides agree with TRBD1. The germline V gene encodes CDR1 ENHRY and CDR2 SYGVKD. V shed 5 bases and J 6 bases; nucleotides not matched to a gene: 6. CDR3 length: 13 residues. In DNA, the CDR3 is TGTGCCATCAGTCAAGACAGGGTGCATGGCTACACCTTC. Protein sequence: CAISQDRVHGYTF.

The chain employs TRBV25-1 and TRBJ2-7; 7 bases align to TRBD1. The CDR3 is 14 amino acids. V dropped 1 base and J dropped 5; count of bases not matched to a gene: 5. CDR1 is MGHDK and CDR2 is SYGVNS in the germline V gene. The CDR3 region is CASSEFGTVDEQYF. Written as DNA, the CDR3 is TGTGCCAGCAGTGAATTTGGGACAGTAGACGAGCAGTACTTC.

This sequence joins TRBV30 and TRBJ1-5; TRBD1 is a possible D gene (5 bases). CDR3 length: 13 residues. The V gene's germline CDR1 is GTSNPN and CDR2 SVGIG (reference sequence). V gave up 2 bases and J gave up 4 bases, with 9 bases separating them. As DNA, the CDR3 is TGTGCCTGGAGTCCGGGGGGAAATCAGCCCCAGCATTTT. It translates to CAWSPGGNQPQHF.

The V call is TRBV5-1, the J call TRBJ2-1, with TRBD2 identical over 9 bases. Germline CDR1 reads SGHRS; CDR2 reads YFSETQ. V shed 5 bases and J 6 bases; nucleotides not matched to a gene: 3. This CDR3 is 13 amino acids long. CDR3 in amino acids: CASRNSGSNEQFF. Here the CDR3 DNA reads TGCGCCAGCAGGAATAGCGGGAGCAATGAGCAGTTCTTC.

V is TRBV19 and J is TRBJ2-3, with 13 positions matching TRBD2. The CDR3 loop spans 17 amino acids. From germline, CDR1 is LNHDA and CDR2 SQIVND (reference sequence). J gave up 5 bases and V 5 bases, and 10 bases lay outside the gene matches. The CDR3 loop reads CASSPRGLAGAGDTQYF. In nucleotides, the CDR3 is TGTGCCAGTAGTCCCCGAGGACTAGCGGGGGCGGGAGATACGCAGTATTTT.

The rearrangement uses TRBV27 and TRBJ2-1, with TRBD1 identical over 7 bases. V was clipped by 3 bases and J by 7 bases; unmatched bases: 15. Germline CDR1 and CDR2: MNHEY and SMNVEV (reference sequence). The CDR3 runs 17 residues. CDR3 sequence reads: CASSFSRGSVFGNEQFF. The CDR3 DNA reads as TGTGCCAGCAGTTTCAGCAGGGGGAGCGTGTTCGGGAATGAGCAGTTCTTC.

This chain connects TRBV6-1 to TRBJ1-6, with 8 positions matching TRBD1. The germline CDR1 and CDR2 sequences are MNHNS and SASEGT. This CDR3 region has 17 residues. The junction had 13 bases not matched to a gene; V was cut back by 4 bases and J by 8 bases. CDR3 in amino acids: CASSVPDRVRTYSPLHF. The CDR3 DNA reads as TGTGCCAGCAGTGTTCCGGACAGGGTCCGGACTTATTCACCCCTCCACTTT.

This clone was picked up one time. This chain uses TRBV21-1 with TRBJ1-5; no DNA check was done on the table's D call, TRBD1. TRBV21-1 is marked as a pseudogene. The CDR3 is made up of 14 amino acids. The CDR3 DNA reads TGTGCCAAGATGTTCAGGGATAGCAATCAGCCCCAGCATTTT. This sequence encodes CAKMFRDSNQPQHF.

The chain couples TRBV7-8 to TRBJ2-6; 13 bases map to TRBD2. V dropped 0 bases and J dropped 0; count of bases not matched to a gene: 5. The germline gives CDR1 SGHVS, CDR2 FQNEAQ. The CDR3 is 20 residues long. The DNA of the CDR3 is TGTGCCAGCAGCTTAGCGCCGACTAGCGGGGGGAGCTCTGGGGCCAACGTCCTGACTTTC. Its protein product is CASSLAPTSGGSSGANVLTF.

CDR3 protein: CASSRGTDSGNTIYF. The CDR3 nucleotides read TGCGCCAGCAGCCGGGGGACAGACTCTGGAAACACCATATATTTT. J is TRBJ1-3 and V is TRBV5-1, with 7 bases lining up with TRBD1. V lost 4 bases to trimming and J lost 0 bases; unmatched junction nucleotides: 4. In germline, CDR1 is SGHRS, CDR2 YFSETQ. The CDR3 extends over 15 amino acids.

This chain uses TRBV5-1 with TRBJ1-2; 9 bases are shared with TRBD1. The CDR3 consists of 15 residues. Per germline, CDR1 SGHRS and CDR2 YFSETQ. The V gene end was trimmed by 5 bases and the J gene end by 3 bases; junction bases not matched to a gene: 8. In nucleotides, the CDR3 is TGCGCCAGCAGGCCGGGACAGGGCGCCGACTATGGCTACACCTTC. Encoded protein: CASRPGQGADYGYTF.

The rearrangement joins TRBV5-1 to TRBJ2-7; TRBD2 matches at 10 bases. The V gene end was trimmed by 2 bases and the J gene end by 7 bases; junction bases not matched to a gene: 12. The CDR3 is 16 residues long. Per germline, CDR1 SGHRS and CDR2 YFSETQ. The CDR3 spells CASSFVSGGAGKEQYF. DNA for the CDR3: TGCGCCAGCAGCTTTGTAAGCGGGGGGGCAGGAAAAGAGCAGTACTTC.

The chain employs TRBV6-5 and TRBJ1-5; TRBD1 agrees at 7 bases. The CDR3 sequence is 14 residues long. CDR1 is MNHEY, CDR2 SVGAGI, per germline. V was pared by 8 bases and J by 5 bases, with 9 bases of the junction left unmatched. The CDR3, as DNA: TGTGCCAGCGAAACCGGGACAGAATATCAGCCCCAGCATTTT. Protein: CASETGTEYQPQHF.

V and J are TRBV28 and TRBJ1-4; TRBD1 aligns across 8 bases. CDR1 and CDR2 from the germline V gene are MDHEN and SYDVKM. V shed 3 bases and J 8 bases; nucleotides not matched to a gene: 5. This CDR3 comprises 14 residues. CDR3 loop: CASSFAGGREKLFF. The CDR3 nucleotides read TGTGCCAGCAGTTTCGCAGGGGGCAGAGAAAAACTGTTTTTT.

This chain links TRBV19 with TRBJ2-6; 7 nucleotides line up with TRBD1. This CDR3 comprises 15 residues. V was clipped by 10 bases and J by 0 bases; unmatched bases: 6. The V gene's germline CDR1 is LNHDA and CDR2 SQIVND (reference sequence). In nucleotides, the CDR3 is TGTGCCACCGGGGACAGATTCTCTGGGGCCAACGTCCTGACTTTC. It translates to CATGDRFSGANVLTF.

The chain employs TRBV9 and TRBJ1-2; 8 bases agree with TRBD1. After removal of 3 bases from V and 4 bases from J, the junction contained 11 bases not matched to a gene. This CDR3 has 16 amino acids. CDR1 SGDLS and CDR2 YYNGEE come from the germline V gene. The CDR3 loop is CASSAPGGAYPYGYTF. CDR3 sequence (DNA): TGTGCCAGCAGCGCGCCAGGGGGCGCTTACCCCTATGGCTACACCTTC.

This sequence joins TRBV5-4 and TRBJ2-5; 7 nucleotides line up with TRBD2. Germline CDR1 SGHNT, CDR2 YYREEE (reference sequence). V shed 0 bases, J shed 5 bases, and the junction held 7 bases outside the gene matches. CDR3 length: 15 amino acids. The CDR3 loop is CASSLDPAGRETQYF. The CDR3 bases are TGTGCCAGCAGCTTGGATCCAGCGGGGCGGGAGACCCAGTACTTC.

The chain employs TRBV30 and TRBJ2-5, with 10 bases lining up with TRBD1. The CDR3 has 12 amino acids. The J segment lost 7 bases and the V segment lost 5 bases, leaving 4 bases of the junction unmatched. Per the germline V gene, CDR1 is GTSNPN and CDR2 is SVGIG (reference sequence). DNA for the CDR3: TGTGCCTGGGACAGGGGGCAGGGGACCCAGTACTTC. This gives the protein CAWDRGQGTQYF. The full variable domain, rest sourced from reference TRBV30 and TRBJ2-5, is SQTIHQWPATLVQPVGSPLSLECTVEGTSNPNLYWYRQAAGRGLQLLFYSVGIGQISSEVPQNLSASRPQDRQFILSSKKLLLSDSGFYLCAWDRGQGTQYFGPGTRLLVL.

A note on this clone: The same CDR3 arises from other DNA sequences in this sample as well. This chain links TRBV28 with TRBJ1-2; 9 bases line up with TRBD1. Trimming cost V 5 bases and J 2 bases; bases outside gene matches: 3. The CDR3 length is 14 residues. Looked up from germline, CDR1 is MDHEN and CDR2 is SYDVKM. CDR3 sequence: CASSTGGDNYGYTF. DNA of the CDR3: TGTGCCAGCAGTACAGGGGGCGACAACTATGGCTACACCTTC.

The chain couples TRBV29-1 to TRBJ2-1; D unresolved. The V gene's germline CDR1 is SQVTM and CDR2 ANQGSEA. This CDR3 comprises 15 residues. The V and J ends lost 5 bases and 5 bases respectively, with 19 bases between them. DNA for the CDR3: TGCAGCGTTCGAAGAGATGCTAGGCAGCACAATGAGCAGTTCTTC. Translating gives CSVRRDARQHNEQFF.